The 3 T cell receptor beta chains listed next were all sequenced from one sample in a study of T cell responses to AZD1222 COVID-19 vaccine. Clones were read by immunoSEQ multiplex PCR, and TCRdb kept only the in-frame ones, dropping some. The sample holds about 90,000 clones, around 90% seen once. The material sequenced was peripheral blood, taken on day 0 of AZD1222 vaccination. The source is an adult in good health.

The chain recombines TRBV4-1 with TRBJ2-3, with 13 nucleotides matching TRBD2. The CDR3 has 18 amino acids. Germline lookup yields CDR1 MGHRA and CDR2 YSYEKL. J was trimmed by 5 bases and V by 1 base; bases with no gene match: 9. This CDR3 is CASSQAKGLAGVEDTQYF. The DNA of the CDR3 is TGCGCCAGCAGCCAAGCGAAAGGACTAGCGGGAGTGGAAGATACGCAGTATTTT.

The chain has TRBV5-1 and TRBJ1-2; D is undetermined. Germline values: CDR1 SGHRS, CDR2 YFSETQ. V was cut by 0 bases and J by 1 base, with 4 bases left in between. The CDR3 totals 13 residues. The chain's CDR3 is CASSLGFNYGYTF. CDR3 bases: TGCGCCAGCAGCTTGGGGTTTAACTATGGCTACACCTTC. The whole variable domain, remainder taken from reference TRBV5-1 and TRBJ1-2, is KAGVTQTPRYLIKTRGQQVTLSCSPISGHRSVSWYQQTPGQGLQFLFEYFSETQRNKGNFPGRFSGRQFSNSRSEMNVSTLELGDSALYLCASSLGFNYGYTFGSGTRLTVV.

The CDR3 loop is CASSVAIAGGRTDTQYF. CDR3 DNA sequence: TGTGCCAGCAGCGTAGCGATAGCGGGAGGACGCACAGATACGCAGTATTTT. The rearrangement uses TRBV9 and TRBJ2-3; the match to TRBD2 covers 10 bases. Germline V gives CDR1 SGDLS, CDR2 YYNGEE. The trim removed 0 bases at V and 1 base at J, leaving 5 bases unmatched. The CDR3 is 17 residues long.